One sample yielded the 5 T cell receptor beta chains listed below, sequenced in a study of early T cells in non-severe SARS-CoV-2 infection (dated by TCRdb to the early 2020s). Libraries came from 5' RACE. Instrument used: NextSeq 500. TCRdb cleaned the public reads at Q25 with fastp, built clones with MiXCR and kept in-frame beta chains. Rows are combined by CDR3 protein, so each entry shows the most common genes and DNA. The sample has some 100,000 distinct CDR3 sequences on record, roughly 14% of them singletons. The top ten hold around 0.5% of the sample. Sequenced sample: whole blood. The source of these receptors is an adult who was a healthcare worker with PCR-confirmed SARS-CoV-2 infection or an uninfected control (not recorded which).

This clonotype appeared many times. The genes are TRBV5-1 and TRBJ2-3, with D perhaps being TRBD1 or TRBD2 (5 bases each). The CDR3 covers 16 residues. V shed 4 bases and J shed 0 bases, with 15 bases lying between them. CDR1 is SGHRS and CDR2 is YFSETQ in the germline V gene. The DNA for the CDR3 is TGCGCCAGCAGCGTCCGGGACGGAACTAGCACAGATACGCAGTATTTT. Translated: CASSVRDGTSTDTQYF. The entire variable domain, with the rest obtained from reference TRBV5-1 and TRBJ2-3, is as follows: KAGVTQTPRYLIKTRGQQVTLSCSPISGHRSVSWYQQTPGQGLQFLFEYFSETQRNKGNFPGRFSGRQFSNSRSEMNVSTLELGDSALYLCASSVRDGTSTDTQYFGPGTRLTVL.

The chain couples TRBV7-9 to TRBJ1-1; tentative D call: TRBD1 (6 bases). This CDR3 is 16 amino acids long. Germline V CDR1 and CDR2: SEHNR, FQNEAQ (reference sequence). Trimming removed 4 bases from V and 4 bases from J, with 19 bases in between. This CDR3 is CASSSSPGQWVTEAFF. The CDR3 DNA reads as TGTGCCAGCAGCTCCAGCCCTGGACAGTGGGTCACTGAAGCTTTCTTT.

The V call is TRBV7-3, the J call TRBJ1-2; D possibly corresponds to TRBD1 (5 bases). The CDR3 contains 14 residues. V shed 5 bases and J shed 5 bases, with 15 bases lying between them. Germline V gene lookup returns CDR1 SGHTA and CDR2 FQGTGA. CDR3 DNA sequence: TGTGCCAGCAGCCCTGGGGCTGGAGGGTATGGCTACACCTTC. Translating it yields CASSPGAGGYGYTF.

The V gene is TRBV29-1, the J gene TRBJ2-5; no clear D gene. Trimming stripped 7 bases from V and 2 bases from J, with 14 bases between. This CDR3 is built from 13 residues. Germline loops: CDR1 SQVTM, CDR2 ANQGSEA. This CDR3 is CSAFFVVQETQYF. Written as DNA, the CDR3 is TGCAGCGCTTTTTTTGTGGTGCAAGAGACCCAGTACTTC.

V usage is TRBV20-1 and J usage is TRBJ1-5; D possibly corresponds to TRBD1 (5 bases). Germline loops: CDR1 DFQATT, CDR2 SNEGSKA (reference sequence). V lost 1 base to trimming and J lost 2 bases, with 12 bases between them. The CDR3 sequence is 15 residues long. The CDR3 reads CSARAGEMGNQPQHF. In DNA form, the CDR3 reads TGCAGTGCTAGAGCGGGGGAGATGGGCAATCAGCCCCAGCATTTT.